A single sample gave rise to the 18 T cell receptor beta chains below, sequenced in a study of T cell responses to AZD1222 COVID-19 vaccine. TCRdb's copy holds only in-frame clones and misses some; the assay was immunoSEQ multiplex PCR. The data show roughly 170,000 clones, about nine tenths seen once. The specimen was peripheral blood, collected on day 0 of AZD1222 vaccination. The source is an adult in good health.

CDR3 DNA sequence: TGTGCCAGCAACTACCGTGGGCGAACAGATACGCAGTATTTT. As protein: CASNYRGRTDTQYF. This rearrangement joins TRBV11-1 to TRBJ2-3, with D hard to call. The CDR3 loop spans 14 amino acids. In germline, CDR1 is SGHAT, CDR2 FQDESV (reference sequence). Trimming stripped 7 bases from V and 3 bases from J, with 14 bases between.

The CDR3 bases are TGTGCCAGCAGTTACTCGACCGGGAACACTGAAGCTTTCTTT. This gives the protein CASSYSTGNTEAFF. The rearrangement uses TRBV6-5 and TRBJ1-1; D remains ambiguous. Germline V gives CDR1 MNHEY, CDR2 SVGAGI. This CDR3 is 14 amino acids long. V lost 0 bases and J lost 1, with 6 bases in between.

The J gene is TRBJ1-6, the V gene TRBV28; 9 positions match TRBD1. In germline, CDR1 is MDHEN, CDR2 SYDVKM. The V and J ends lost 8 bases and 7 bases, in that order; junction bases with no gene match: 0. CDR3 length: 12 residues. The DNA of the CDR3 is TGTGCCAGCGGGACAGGGAATTCACCCCTCCACTTT. As protein: CASGTGNSPLHF. The full variable domain, in which reference TRBV28 and TRBJ1-6 provide the parts outside the CDR3, is DVKVTQSSRYLVKRTGEKVFLECVQDMDHENMFWYRQDPGLGLRLIYFSYDVKMKEKGDIPEGYSVSREKKERFSLILESASTNQTSMYLCASGTGNSPLHFGNGTRLTVT.

A few counts support this clone. The chain employs TRBV6-4 and TRBJ2-1; the D is unclear. Trimming removed 7 bases from V and 3 bases from J, with 16 bases in between. The CDR3 runs 15 residues. The V gene's germline CDR1 is MRHNA and CDR2 SNTAGT. The CDR3 DNA sequence: TGTGCCAGCACCCCCGAGTGGGGAAACTACAATGAGCAGTTCTTC. This translates into CASTPEWGNYNEQFF.

The chain has TRBV5-8 and TRBJ2-1, with TRBD2 matching over 10 bases. Trimming at V came to 5 bases and at J to 7 bases, leaving 6 bases not matched to a gene. The germline V gene has CDR1 SGHTS and CDR2 YDEGEE. The CDR3 totals 14 residues. CDR3 sequence (DNA): TGTGCCAGCAGTCTGACTAGCGGGTTAAATGAGCAGTTCTTC. Protein sequence: CASSLTSGLNEQFF.

The V and J genes are TRBV7-2 and TRBJ1-6, with TRBD1 identical over 9 bases. The CDR3 sequence is 17 residues long. J lost 0 bases, V lost 5 bases, and 5 bases had no gene match. Germline assignment: CDR1 SGHTA and CDR2 FQGNSA. As DNA, the CDR3 is TGTGCCAGCAGCCCGGGACAGGGAAACTCCTATAATTCACCCCTCCACTTT. Protein sequence: CASSPGQGNSYNSPLHF.

The chain combines TRBV7-8 with TRBJ2-1; the D gene is possibly TRBD2 (5 bases). V lost 4 bases and J 5 bases, leaving 21 bases between the germline ends. CDR3 length: 17 residues. Germline V gives CDR1 SGHVS, CDR2 FQNEAQ. CDR3 sequence reads: CASSSKDFTKNDNEQFF. CDR3 nucleotide sequence: TGTGCCAGCAGCTCCAAGGACTTTACTAAAAACGACAATGAGCAGTTCTTC.

The chain carries TRBV6-4 and TRBJ1-5, with 7 bases identical to TRBD1. The germline V gene has CDR1 MRHNA and CDR2 SNTAGT. Trimming at V came to 4 bases and at J to 2 bases, leaving 2 bases not matched to a gene. There are 14 residues in the CDR3. CDR3 sequence: CASSGQGGNQPQHF. The DNA of the CDR3 is TGTGCCAGCAGTGGACAGGGTGGCAATCAGCCCCAGCATTTT.

V is TRBV5-5 and J is TRBJ1-2; D might be TRBD1 (5 bases). The length of the CDR3 is 14 residues. Trimming stripped 4 bases from V and 0 bases from J, with 10 bases between. Germline V gene sequence: CDR1 SGHKS, CDR2 YYEKEE (reference sequence). For the CDR3, the DNA is TGTGCCAGCAGCAAGGACACCCCTAACTATGGCTACACCTTC. As protein: CASSKDTPNYGYTF.

This clone showed up just once. The chain couples TRBV7-2 to TRBJ1-5; D unclear. The V gene's germline CDR1 is SGHTA and CDR2 FQGNSA. The CDR3 has 13 residues. The germline V and J ends were trimmed by 5 bases and 0 bases, with 5 bases remaining between them. The CDR3 sequence is CASSHNSNQPQHF. The DNA for the CDR3 is TGTGCCAGCAGCCACAATAGCAATCAGCCCCAGCATTTT.

The chain uses TRBV28 and TRBJ1-2; a possible D gene is TRBD1 (5 bases). The V gene's germline CDR1 is MDHEN and CDR2 SYDVKM. This CDR3 is built from 12 residues. V lost 7 bases and J 3 bases, leaving 9 bases between the germline ends. The CDR3 nucleotides read TGTGCCAGCATACAAGGGGACTATGGCTACACCTTC. Its protein is CASIQGDYGYTF.

The rearrangement joins TRBV21-1 to TRBJ2-1; the D call of TRBD2 is as the table states it, not checked on the DNA. TRBV21-1 is a known pseudogene. This CDR3 is 17 amino acids long. The CDR3: CASTTTPPGGALDEQFF. Here the CDR3 DNA reads TGTGCCAGCACCACTACCCCCCCGGGAGGGGCTCTCGATGAGCAGTTCTTC.

This chain links TRBV19 with TRBJ1-5; D not resolved. Germline V gene data show CDR1 as LNHDA and CDR2 as SQIVND (reference sequence). The CDR3 is 13 residues long. Trimming took 2 bases from V and 3 from J, leaving 5 bases between them. The CDR3 here is CASSIYNNQPQHF. CDR3 in DNA: TGTGCCAGTAGTATATACAACAATCAGCCCCAGCATTTT.

In nucleotides, the CDR3 is TGTGCCAGCAGCTTAGGTCCGGGGGCGGGCGAGCAGTACTTC. Translating it yields CASSLGPGAGEQYF. This sequence joins TRBV7-8 and TRBJ2-7; perhaps D is TRBD1 or TRBD2 (6 bases each). CDR1 SGHVS and CDR2 FQNEAQ come from the germline V gene. The CDR3 length is 14 residues. V lost 1 base and J 6 bases, leaving 13 bases between the germline ends.

The chain joins TRBV28 to TRBJ1-1, with D hard to call. Germline assignment: CDR1 MDHEN and CDR2 SYDVKM. CDR3 length equals 15 residues. V was cut by 4 bases and J by 0 bases, with 12 bases left in between. CDR3 nucleotide sequence: TGTGCCAGCAGTTGGGTTATCGGATTGAACACTGAAGCTTTCTTT. It yields the protein CASSWVIGLNTEAFF. Variable domain in full (rest from reference TRBV28 and TRBJ1-1): DVKVTQSSRYLVKRTGEKVFLECVQDMDHENMFWYRQDPGLGLRLIYFSYDVKMKEKGDIPEGYSVSREKKERFSLILESASTNQTSMYLCASSWVIGLNTEAFFGQGTRLTVV.

This clone was picked up a small number of times. The gene calls are TRBV7-2 and TRBJ1-4, with TRBD1 matching over 8 bases. The CDR3 contains 14 residues. Trimming cost V 5 bases and J 10 bases; bases outside gene matches: 9. Per the germline V gene, CDR1 is SGHTA and CDR2 is FQGNSA. In DNA form, the CDR3 reads TGTGCCAGCAGCCCCGACAGGGGCAGGGTAAAACTGTTTTTT. This sequence encodes CASSPDRGRVKLFF.

The chain couples TRBV2 to TRBJ2-2; 10 nucleotides agree with TRBD2. CDR1 SNHLY and CDR2 FYNNEI come from the germline V gene. The junction had 9 bases not matched to a gene; V was cut back by 4 bases and J by 4 bases. This CDR3 is 17 amino acids long. CDR3 amino acids: CASSVGTSASRTGELFF. In DNA form, the CDR3 reads TGTGCCAGCAGTGTGGGGACTAGCGCTTCTCGCACCGGGGAGCTGTTTTTT.

The chain employs TRBV18 and TRBJ1-1, with D uncertain. The CDR3 is 13 residues long. V was cut by 8 bases and J by 3 bases, with 13 bases left in between. Germline V gene sequence: CDR1 KGHSH, CDR2 LQKENI. CDR3 region: CASRWGLDTEAFF. CDR3 bases: TGTGCCAGCCGATGGGGTCTTGACACTGAAGCTTTCTTT. Looking up the rest from reference TRBV18 and TRBJ1-1 gives the full variable domain: NAGVMQNPRHLVRRRGQEARLRCSPMKGHSHVYWYRQLPEEGLKFMVYLQKENIIDESGMPKERFSAEFPKEGPSILRIQQVVRGDSAAYFCASRWGLDTEAFFGQGTRLTVV.